These T cell receptor beta chains were read from a single sample in a study of blood T cells in healthy people across ages. One entry per CDR3 protein, called by TCRdb with MiXCR from the 5' RACE reads. The table has around 1,000,000 distinct CDR3 sequences, 20% to 25% seen once. These data were likewise used in another study, on T cells of mothers and their children.

Sequencing input: blood. These TCRs come from a girl aged 2-15 years in good health. Both conserved end residues are part of each CDR3. A D gene is named only where the DNA matches it firmly. Clone size is stated in some rows and not others, as once, few, many or a class when expanded.

CASSQGTGSRQPQHF	TGCGCCAGCAGCCAGGGAACCGGGAGTCGTCAGCCCCAGCATTTT	.	TRBJ1-5	TRBV4-3	few
CASSLGRGITDTQYF	TGTGCCAGCAGCCTGGGACGGGGGATCACAGATACGCAGTATTTT	.	TRBJ2-3	TRBV5-6	few
CASSTGAGYGYTF	TGCGCCAGTTCGACAGGCGCCGGCTATGGCTACACCTTC	.	TRBJ1-2	TRBV10-1	few
CASSLEQGGNTEAFF	TGTGCCAGCAGCTTGGAGCAGGGAGGGAACACTGAAGCTTTCTTT	.	TRBJ1-1	TRBV5-5	.
CSVGQLLGDTQYF	TGCAGCGTGGGACAGCTCCTAGGGGACACCCAGTACTTC	TRBD1	TRBJ2-5	TRBV29-1	.
CASSPPGLVLGLMNNEQFF	TGTGCCAGCAGTCCTCCGGGACTAGTGCTGGGACTGATGAACAATGAGCAGTTCTTC	TRBD2	TRBJ2-1	TRBV6-2/TRBV6-3	.
CASSLYSRTQYF	TGTGCCAGCAGCTTATATAGCAGGACCCAGTACTTC	.	TRBJ2-5	TRBV7-9	few
CASSQRFGTGAEKLFF	TGTGCCAGCAGCCAGAGGTTTGGGACAGGGGCCGAAAAACTGTTTTTT	TRBD1	TRBJ1-4	TRBV7-8	.
CASSFASAGNYEQYF	TGTGCCAGCAGTTTCGCCTCAGCGGGGAACTACGAGCAGTACTTC	TRBD2	TRBJ2-7	TRBV12-3/TRBV12-4	.
CSAWGPALGGELFF	TGCAGTGCGTGGGGTCCAGCTCTAGGCGGGGAGCTGTTTTTT	.	TRBJ2-2	TRBV20-1	few
CASTPDRGYTEAFF	TGTGCCAGCACCCCGGACAGGGGGTACACTGAAGCTTTCTTT	TRBD1	TRBJ1-1	TRBV28	.
CASSPRGRRYEQYF	TGTGCCAGCAGTCCCAGGGGGCGGAGGTACGAGCAGTACTTC	TRBD1	TRBJ2-7	TRBV27	.
CASSLGQGVRTEAFF	TGTGCCAGCAGCTTAGGACAGGGAGTGCGGACTGAAGCTTTCTTT	TRBD1	TRBJ1-1	TRBV7-2	few
CASSRNPGGEGYTF	TGTGCCAGCAGCCGGAATCCAGGGGGCGAAGGCTACACCTTC	TRBD1	TRBJ1-2	TRBV6-5	few
CASSLGPLQGYNEQFF	TGTGCCAGCAGCTTAGGACCCCTTCAGGGTTACAATGAGCAGTTCTTC	.	TRBJ2-1	TRBV7-8	.
CASREVPELSSDEQYF	TGTGCCAGCAGGGAAGTCCCTGAGCTATCTTCCGACGAGCAGTACTTC	.	TRBJ2-7	TRBV7-2	.
CASSSNESGGRRSSYNEQFF	TGTGCCAGCAGCTCAAACGAAAGCGGGGGGCGACGGAGCTCCTACAATGAGCAGTTCTTC	TRBD2	TRBJ2-1	TRBV7-9	few
CASSENQGDQPQHF	TGTGCCAGCAGTGAAAATCAGGGCGATCAGCCCCAGCATTTT	.	TRBJ1-5	TRBV25-1	once
CSASGTSGRNEQFF	TGCAGTGCTAGCGGGACTAGCGGGAGAAATGAGCAGTTCTTC	TRBD2	TRBJ2-1	TRBV20-1	.
CASSLFGASWQFHGYTF	TGTGCCAGCAGTTTATTTGGGGCCTCGTGGCAGTTCCATGGCTACACCTTC	.	TRBJ1-2	TRBV28	.
CASSLVRESVF	TGTGCCAGCAGCTTAGTGCGGGAGAGCGTCTTC	TRBD2	TRBJ2-1	TRBV7-8	.